This is a list of T cell receptor beta chains from one sample in a study of CD8 T cells in Susac syndrome. TCRdb itself ran the immunoSEQ multiplex PCR reads through MiXCR, one entry per CDR3 protein. The table has around 230,000 distinct CDR3 sequences, 90% to 96% seen once. Source material: CD4+ T cells from PBMCs. These receptor sequences come from a human donor with Susac syndrome. CDR3s include the opening cysteine and the closing phenylalanine or tryptophan. The order of the fields is clone size, D gene, J gene, V gene, CDR3 protein, CDR3 DNA. A D gene is named only where the DNA matches it firmly. Clone size is shown for a subset of rows, as once, few, many or a class of expanded clone.

size: NA
D: TRBD2
J: TRBJ2-1
V: TRBV11-3
CDR3: CASSLAGLAGEQFF
DNA: TGTGCCAGCAGCTTAGCGGGACTAGCGGGAGAGCAGTTCTTC

size: once
D: TRBD1
J: TRBJ2-1
V: TRBV20-1
CDR3: CSARAGQQYNEQFF
DNA: TGCAGTGCTAGAGCGGGACAGCAGTACAATGAGCAGTTCTTC

size: once
D: TRBD2
J: TRBJ2-5
V: TRBV9
CDR3: CASSVNPGLAGESQYF
DNA: TGTGCCAGCAGCGTGAACCCGGGACTAGCGGGAGAATCCCAGTACTTC

size: NA
D: NA
J: TRBJ2-7
V: TRBV6-1
CDR3: CASSAPPRVIADVQRPYEQYF
DNA: TGTGCCAGCAGTGCGCCTCCGAGGGTTATAGCGGATGTACAGAGGCCTTACGAGCAGTACTTC

size: NA
D: NA
J: TRBJ2-1
V: TRBV30
CDR3: CAWSVVSAHEQFF
DNA: TGTGCCTGGAGTGTTGTATCGGCGCATGAGCAGTTCTTC

size: NA
D: NA
J: TRBJ1-1
V: TRBV28
CDR3: CASTGHGGSPNTEAFF
DNA: TGTGCCAGCACTGGTCATGGGGGATCACCTAACACTGAAGCTTTCTTT

size: once
D: NA
J: TRBJ2-1
V: TRBV5-1
CDR3: CASSLATYNEQFF
DNA: TGCGCCAGCAGCTTGGCGACATACAATGAGCAGTTCTTC

size: NA
D: TRBD1
J: TRBJ2-7
V: TRBV30
CDR3: CAWSNSGTGVVSGQYF
DNA: TGTGCCTGGAGCAACTCGGGGACAGGGGTCGTTAGTGGGCAGTACTTC

size: NA
D: NA
J: TRBJ2-5
V: TRBV3-1
CDR3: CASSQRRSGLETQYF
DNA: TGTGCCAGCAGCCAACGGAGGAGCGGTCTGGAGACCCAGTACTTC

size: NA
D: NA
J: TRBJ1-4
V: TRBV3-1
CDR3: CASSEQVTSEKLFF
DNA: TGTGCCAGCAGCGAACAGGTGACGAGCGAAAAACTGTTTTTT

size: NA
D: NA
J: TRBJ2-2
V: TRBV12-3/TRBV12-4
CDR3: CASSSPVRAWNTGELFF
DNA: TGTGCCAGCAGTTCCCCGGTTCGGGCCTGGAACACCGGGGAGCTGTTTTTT

size: NA
D: NA
J: TRBJ1-2
V: TRBV7-9
CDR3: CASSLSSYGYTF
DNA: TGTGCCAGCAGCTTATCGTCGTATGGCTACACCTTC

size: NA
D: NA
J: TRBJ2-1
V: TRBV19
CDR3: CASSRATGGYEQFF
DNA: TGTGCCAGTAGTAGGGCGACTGGGGGATATGAGCAGTTCTTC

size: NA
D: TRBD1
J: TRBJ1-2
V: TRBV30
CDR3: CAWSGYRGWTNYGYTF
DNA: TGTGCCTGGAGTGGATACAGGGGTTGGACTAACTATGGCTACACCTTC

size: once
D: NA
J: TRBJ1-2
V: TRBV28
CDR3: CASRRHGGYTF
DNA: TGTGCCAGCCGACGGCATGGGGGCTACACCTTC

size: NA
D: TRBD2
J: TRBJ2-5
V: TRBV9
CDR3: CASSIAGGVKETQYF
DNA: TGTGCCAGCAGCATAGCGGGAGGGGTAAAAGAGACCCAGTACTTC

size: NA
D: NA
J: TRBJ2-7
V: TRBV20-1
CDR3: CSARIGGVYEQYF
DNA: TGCAGTGCTAGGATAGGCGGGGTTTACGAGCAGTACTTC

size: NA
D: NA
J: TRBJ2-5
V: TRBV7-2
CDR3: CASSLTREETQYF
DNA: TGTGCCAGCAGCTTGACTAGAGAAGAGACCCAGTACTTC

size: NA
D: NA
J: TRBJ1-1
V: TRBV19
CDR3: CASSIDGVRNTEAFF
DNA: TGTGCCAGTAGTATAGATGGGGTGCGGAACACTGAAGCTTTCTTT

size: NA
D: TRBD1
J: TRBJ1-2
V: TRBV28
CDR3: CASTRTGGRIYGYTF
DNA: TGTGCCAGCACCCGGACAGGGGGCCGCATCTATGGCTACACCTTC

size: NA
D: NA
J: TRBJ2-5
V: TRBV3-1
CDR3: CASSQDSGPETQYF
DNA: TGTGCCAGCAGCCAAGATTCTGGCCCGGAGACCCAGTACTTC

size: NA
D: TRBD1
J: TRBJ2-2
V: TRBV2
CDR3: CASSAGQGNTGELFF
DNA: TGTGCCAGCAGCGCGGGACAGGGAAACACCGGGGAGCTGTTTTTT

size: NA
D: NA
J: TRBJ1-4
V: TRBV15
CDR3: CATSGGLQGYLEKLFF
DNA: TGTGCCACCAGCGGGGGCCTTCAAGGTTATCTCGAAAAACTGTTTTTT

size: NA
D: NA
J: TRBJ2-3
V: TRBV29-1
CDR3: CSVVLGLSPDTQYF
DNA: TGCAGCGTTGTGCTGGGGTTGTCCCCAGATACGCAGTATTTT